Listed here are 11 T cell receptor beta chains from one sample, sequenced in a study of human T cells and chemical hapten exposure. Time point reported: patch test 2, 6 weeks after DPC sensitization. Treatment in this sample: therapeutic diphenylcyclopropenone sensitization with weekly scalp DPC. TCRdb reprocessed the RACE reads with MiXCR, giving one entry per CDR3 protein. The sample lists approximately 92,000 distinct CDR3 sequences, over 10% occurring once. This material consisted of whole blood, taken in connection with sensitization to the hapten diphenylcyclopropenone (DPC). These receptor sequences come from a woman between 40 and 55 years old with alopecia areata. Some clones in this sample may be carry-over from other donors' samples.

The rearrangement uses TRBV29-1 and TRBJ1-6; possible D gene TRBD1, 5 bases. Germline V gives CDR1 SQVTM, CDR2 ANQGSEA. The CDR3 contains 13 residues. V dropped 4 bases and J dropped 7 bases, with 11 bases sitting between them. CDR3 loop: CSVGSRENSPLHF. CDR3 in DNA: TGCAGCGTTGGTTCCAGGGAGAATTCACCCCTCCACTTT. Full variable domain (outside the CDR3, taken from reference TRBV29-1 and TRBJ1-6): SAVISQKPSRDICQRGTSLTIQCQVDSQVTMMFWYRQQPGQSLTLIATANQGSEATYESGFVIDKFPISRPNLTFSTLTVSNMSPEDSSIYLCSVGSRENSPLHFGNGTRLTVT.

This clonotype was recorded at least ten times. This chain uses TRBV18 with TRBJ2-3; D is perhaps TRBD2 (6 bases). Trimming took 3 bases from V and 0 from J, leaving 13 bases between them. This CDR3 has 16 amino acids. CDR1 KGHSH and CDR2 LQKENI come from the germline V gene. CDR3 protein: CASSPPGEASTDTQYF. CDR3 nucleotides: TGTGCCAGCTCACCCCCCGGGGAGGCCAGCACAGATACGCAGTATTTT.

This clonotype came up a few times. The rearrangement uses TRBV30 and TRBJ1-1, with 8 positions matching TRBD1. V shed 5 bases, J shed 0 bases, and the junction held 2 bases outside the gene matches. This CDR3 has 13 amino acids. Germline V lookup: CDR1 GTSNPN, CDR2 SVGIG (reference sequence). The CDR3 protein is CAWGQGVNTEAFF. In nucleotides, the CDR3 is TGTGCCTGGGGACAGGGCGTGAACACTGAAGCTTTCTTT.

A few counts support this clonotype. The genes are TRBV4-3 and TRBJ1-2; 9 nucleotides line up with TRBD1. CDR3 length: 17 amino acids. Germline loops: CDR1 LGHNA, CDR2 YSLEER. V shed 0 bases and J 7 bases; nucleotides not matched to a gene: 12. The CDR3 sequence: CASSQDSGDRVFGGYTF. CDR3 DNA: TGCGCCAGCAGCCAAGATTCGGGGGACAGGGTGTTCGGTGGCTACACCTTC.

This clonotype was recorded many times. V gene TRBV29-1 combines with J gene TRBJ2-4; D perhaps matches TRBD2 (5 bases). Trimming removed 5 bases from V and 3 bases from J, with 14 bases in between. Germline V CDR1 and CDR2: SQVTM, ANQGSEA. CDR3 length equals 14 residues. As DNA, the CDR3 is TGCAGCGTTTCCCCGGGGAACGACAAAAACATTCAGTACTTC. Translation: CSVSPGNDKNIQYF.

This clonotype was counted ten times or more. The chain joins TRBV27 to TRBJ1-2; D ambiguous. Germline V gene data show CDR1 as MNHEY and CDR2 as SMNVEV (reference sequence). V was clipped by 5 bases and J by 2 bases, with 9 bases between them. The CDR3 extends over 13 amino acids. CDR3 nucleotide sequence: TGTGCCAGCAGTCCCTACTTGAACTATGGCTACACCTTC. Protein sequence: CASSPYLNYGYTF.

V usage is TRBV12-3 or TRBV12-4 and J usage is TRBJ2-5, with D perhaps TRBD1 (5 bases). The CDR3 totals 17 residues. V lost 6 bases and J 3 bases, leaving 23 bases between the germline ends. The CDR3 DNA is TGTGCCAGCAGCCCCCCCCCGAGCCAGGGTAAAAAAGAGACCCAGTACTTC. It is translated as CASSPPPSQGKKETQYF.

Ten or more counts support this clonotype. The chain combines TRBV7-2 with TRBJ2-5, with D unresolved. Trimming shortened V by 4 bases and J by 2 bases, and 8 bases separated the two germline ends. The CDR3 consists of 13 residues. CDR1 is SGHTA and CDR2 is FQGNSA in the germline V gene. The CDR3 region is CASSSRWQETQYF. CDR3 DNA sequence: TGTGCCAGCAGCTCCCGGTGGCAAGAGACCCAGTACTTC.

The chain joins TRBV2 to TRBJ2-1, with 8 positions matching TRBD2. This CDR3 has 15 residues. V lost 3 bases to trimming and J lost 6 bases; unmatched junction nucleotides: 7. Looked up from germline, CDR1 is SNHLY and CDR2 is FYNNEI. The CDR3: CASSEEAGAGNEQFF. The CDR3 DNA is TGTGCCAGCAGTGAGGAAGCGGGGGCGGGCAATGAGCAGTTCTTC.

The chain joins TRBV19 to TRBJ2-7; D not certain. The CDR3 runs 15 residues. V shed 3 bases and J shed 0 bases, with 12 bases lying between them. In germline, CDR1 is LNHDA, CDR2 SQIVND (reference sequence). The CDR3 DNA follows: TGTGCCAGTAGTATCGGTCCGTCCAGCTCCTACGAGCAGTACTTC. Its translation: CASSIGPSSSYEQYF.

Details on this clonotype: A read error is possible here, since a much larger clone lies one base away. As the CDR3 is not closed by the conserved phenylalanine or tryptophan, this likely results from a read error. The V gene is TRBV7-9, the J gene TRBJ2-5, with D uncertain. Trimming removed 1 base from V and 2 bases from J, with 8 bases in between. The length of the CDR3 is 14 residues. Germline V gene data show CDR1 as SEHNR and CDR2 as FQNEAQ (reference sequence). The CDR3 protein is CASSLGSYQETQYL. The CDR3 coding sequence is TGTGCCAGCAGCTTAGGGAGTTATCAAGAGACCCAGTACTTA.